A selection of T cell receptor beta chains follows, all from one sample in a study of T-cell reconstitution after alpha-beta-depleted transplantation in children. TCRdb used MiXCR to reprocess the PCR reads, holding one entry per CDR3 protein. The sample shows approximately 200,000 distinct CDR3 sequences, approximately 14% of them seen only once. The material sequenced was PBMCs from the stem cell graft donor, taken from the stem cell graft. All receptors derive from a human donor who donated a stem cell graft to a child with acute lymphoblastic leukemia. The CDR3 runs from the conserved cysteine through the conserved F or W. A D gene is named only where the DNA matches it firmly. Clone size is given for some rows only: seen once, a few or many times, or a class if the clone is expanded.

J gene	V gene	clone size	D gene	CDR3 DNA	CDR3 protein
TRBJ2-7	TRBV10-3	-	TRBD2	TGTGCCATCGGGGGGGTCCCGGGGGAGCAGTACTTC	CAIGGVPGEQYF
TRBJ1-1	TRBV29-1	many	-	TGCAGCGTTGAGGGGGGAACTGAAGCTTTCTTT	CSVEGGTEAFF
TRBJ1-1	TRBV29-1	many	-	TGCAGCGTGGCGGGACTGGCGAACACTGAAGCTTTCTTT	CSVAGLANTEAFF
TRBJ2-3	TRBV27	many	TRBD2	TGTGCCAGCAGTGCACCAGGGACTAGCGGGAATACAGATACGCAGTATTTT	CASSAPGTSGNTDTQYF
TRBJ2-5	TRBV7-9	once	TRBD2	TGTGCCAGCAGCACTACTAGCGGCCCTGGGTACTTC	CASSTTSGPGYF
TRBJ2-5	TRBV5-1	many	-	TGCGCCAGCAGCTTGGGTAGTCCTGAGGCTTACCAAGAGACCCAGTACTTC	CASSLGSPEAYQETQYF
TRBJ1-2	TRBV5-1	many	TRBD1	TGCGCCAGCAGCTTGGCAGGACAGGATGGCTACACCTTC	CASSLAGQDGYTF
TRBJ2-7	TRBV12-3/TRBV12-4	many	TRBD2	TGTGCCAGCAGCCTAACCGGGACTAGCGGGAGGAAATCGTACTTC	CASSLTGTSGRKSYF
TRBJ2-7	TRBV10-3	-	TRBD1	TGTGCCACCTTGACAGGGTTGGATCCTGATGCCGAGCAGTACTTC	CATLTGLDPDAEQYF
TRBJ2-7	TRBV20-1	many	TRBD2	TGCAGTGCTAGAGGGCAAGCTAGCGGGATGGTTCTCTACGAGCAGTACTTC	CSARGQASGMVLYEQYF
TRBJ2-7	TRBV25-1	many	-	TGTGCCAGCAGTGACCGGCCGGGACCCCTAACCAGATCGGAGCAGTACTTC	CASSDRPGPLTRSEQYF
TRBJ2-2	TRBV5-1	many	TRBD2	TGCGCCAGCAGCCCCCGGGAGGGCCGGACCGGGGAGCTGTTTTTT	CASSPREGRTGELFF
TRBJ2-7	TRBV7-8	few	-	TGTGCCAGCAGCTTAGAGCCCCCCCCCTACGAGCAGTACTTC	CASSLEPPPYEQYF
TRBJ2-3	TRBV7-8	many	-	TGTGCCAGCAGCTTAAGGATCGGCCAGGGGAACACAGATACGCAGTATTTT	CASSLRIGQGNTDTQYF
TRBJ2-3	TRBV30	many	-	TGTGCCTGGAGTGCGGGGGATACGCAGTATTTT	CAWSAGDTQYF
TRBJ2-7	TRBV20-1	few	-	TGCAGTGCTAGAGGGCTTGACTCCTACGAGCAGTACTTC	CSARGLDSYEQYF
TRBJ1-1	TRBV4-1	-	-	TGCGCCAGCAGCCAACCGACCCGGAGGGGCTTGTATGCTTTCTTT	CASSQPTRRGLYAFF
TRBJ2-7	TRBV21-1	many	-	TGTGCCAGCAGCAAAGTCGGGACAGAAGCCTACGAGCAGTACTTC	CASSKVGTEAYEQYF
TRBJ2-2	TRBV5-1	few	-	TGCGCCAGCAGCTTGTTTCCAGGGTTGTCCGGGGAGCTGTTTTTT	CASSLFPGLSGELFF
TRBJ2-7	TRBV5-1	many	-	TGCGCCAGCAGCGGTCGGGCGGAATACGAGCAGTACTTC	CASSGRAEYEQYF
TRBJ2-1	TRBV19	few	-	TGTGCCAGTAGTCCGACACACTACAATGAGCAGTTCTTC	CASSPTHYNEQFF
TRBJ1-1	TRBV12-3/TRBV12-4	-	-	TGTGCCAGCAGCCTCAGGACCCACTGGACGGAGAACACTGAAGCTTTCTTT	CASSLRTHWTENTEAFF
TRBJ1-1	TRBV7-2	once	-	TGTGCCAGCAGCTTAGTGAAGGGTATGAACACTGAAGCTTTCTTT	CASSLVKGMNTEAFF
TRBJ2-4	TRBV30	few	TRBD2	TGTGCCTGGAGAACGATGGAGACTAGCGGCTCGACTCAGTACTTC	CAWRTMETSGSTQYF
TRBJ2-2	TRBV9	many	-	TGTGCCAGCAGCGTACTCGATTACACCGGGGAGCTGTTTTTT	CASSVLDYTGELFF
TRBJ1-1	TRBV6-1	-	-	TGTGCCAGCAGTGAAGGGAGAGACGTAGGTGGAGCTTTCTTT	CASSEGRDVGGAFF
TRBJ2-7	TRBV5-5	many	TRBD2	TGTGCCAGCAGCCACGGACTAGCGGATACCTACGAGCAGTACTTC	CASSHGLADTYEQYF
TRBJ2-3	TRBV10-2	many	-	TGCGCCAGCGGTGCCGCCACTAGCACAGATACGCAGTATTTT	CASGAATSTDTQYF
TRBJ2-3	TRBV3-1	few	-	TGTGCCAGCAGCCACCACTCGACCGAAGATACGCAGTATTTT	CASSHHSTEDTQYF
TRBJ1-3	TRBV6-5	many	-	TGTGCCAGCAAGAGGGGGGACACTGGAAACACCATATATTTT	CASKRGDTGNTIYF
TRBJ2-5	TRBV4-1	-	-	TGCGCCAGCAGCCGATCCGGGACTGAAGAGACCCAGTACTTC	CASSRSGTEETQYF
TRBJ2-1	TRBV30	-	TRBD1	TGTGCCTTTACCCAGGGGGCTAAGAATGAGCAGTTCTTC	CAFTQGAKNEQFF
TRBJ1-6	TRBV12-3/TRBV12-4	many	-	TGTGCCAGCAGTTCGGGCCCATTTAATTCACCCCTCCACTTT	CASSSGPFNSPLHF
TRBJ1-1	TRBV5-1	-	TRBD1	TGCGCCAGCAGCTCGCCCCCCATGGGGAGGGGGCAGAGTGAAGCTTTCTTT	CASSSPPMGRGQSEAFF
TRBJ1-1	TRBV10-3	-	-	TGTGCCATCAGTGAATTTTTGGGGATGAACACTGAAGCTTTCTTT	CAISEFLGMNTEAFF
TRBJ2-3	TRBV20-1	many	TRBD2	TGCAGTGCTTTGACTAGCGGGAGGAAAGATACGCAGTATTTT	CSALTSGRKDTQYF
TRBJ1-5	TRBV7-9	-	TRBD1	TGTGCCAGCAGCTCCTTCGGACAGGCCCAGGGCAATCAGCCCCAGCATTTT	CASSSFGQAQGNQPQHF
TRBJ1-1	TRBV7-9	many	-	TGTGCCAGCAGCACAGTAGACTTTGAAGCTTTCTTT	CASSTVDFEAFF
TRBJ2-3	TRBV20-1	many	-	TGCAGTGCTGTATCCGGCGGGGGCGCAGATACGCAGTATTTT	CSAVSGGGADTQYF
TRBJ2-3	TRBV20-1	-	TRBD2	TGCAGTGCTCAGCGGGAGGGCCCTAGAGATACGCAGTATTTT	CSAQREGPRDTQYF
TRBJ2-3	TRBV7-6	-	-	TGTGCCAGCAGCTTCGGCAGCGGGTCGATAGATACGCAGTATTTT	CASSFGSGSIDTQYF